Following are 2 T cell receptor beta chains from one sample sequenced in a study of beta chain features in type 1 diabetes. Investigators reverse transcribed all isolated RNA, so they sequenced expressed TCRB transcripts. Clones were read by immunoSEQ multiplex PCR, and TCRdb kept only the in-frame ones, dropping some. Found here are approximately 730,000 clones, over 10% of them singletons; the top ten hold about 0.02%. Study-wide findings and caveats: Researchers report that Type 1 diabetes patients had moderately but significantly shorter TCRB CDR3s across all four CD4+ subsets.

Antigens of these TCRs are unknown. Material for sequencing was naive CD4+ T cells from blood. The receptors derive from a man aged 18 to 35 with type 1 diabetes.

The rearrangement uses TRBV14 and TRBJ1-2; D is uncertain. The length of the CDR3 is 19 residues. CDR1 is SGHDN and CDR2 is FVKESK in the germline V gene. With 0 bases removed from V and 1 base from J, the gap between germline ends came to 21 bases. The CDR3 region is CASSQDPRRKIESNYGYTF. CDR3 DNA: TGTGCCAGCAGCCAAGATCCGAGACGGAAGATTGAGAGTAACTATGGCTACACCTTC.

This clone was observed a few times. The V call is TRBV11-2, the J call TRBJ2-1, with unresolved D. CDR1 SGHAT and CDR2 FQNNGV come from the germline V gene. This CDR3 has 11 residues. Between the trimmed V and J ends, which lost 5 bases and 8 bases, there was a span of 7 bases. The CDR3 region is CASSQSDEQFF. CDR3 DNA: TGTGCCAGCAGCCAGTCCGATGAGCAGTTCTTC.